The rows below give T cell receptor beta chains drawn from one sample of a study of technical replicates of blood from a few donors. Sequencing used immunoSEQ multiplex PCR; TCRdb keeps in-frame clones, though not all of them. The table has under 85,000 clones, about 97% seen once. Sequencing was done on a sample of T cells isolated from PBMCs. All receptors derive from a human donor in good health. Both conserved end residues are part of each CDR3. D genes are given only for firm matches.

TRBJ2-6 TRBD1 TRBV10-3 TGTGCCATCAGTGAGTCGATAGGGACAGGCGATTACTCTGGGGCCAACGTCCTGACTTTC CAISESIGTGDYSGANVLTF
TRBJ2-5 . TRBV11-2 TGTGCCAGCAGCTTTGTGAGTGTCGGTTCCCAAGAGACCCAGTACTTC CASSFVSVGSQETQYF
TRBJ2-2 TRBD2 TRBV9 TGTGCCAGCAGCGTACTAGCGGGAGGGGGGACCGGGGAGCTGTTTTTT CASSVLAGGGTGELFF
TRBJ1-1 TRBD1 TRBV27 TGTGCCAGCAGCCTGGACAGGGTGAACACTGAAGCTTTCTTT CASSLDRVNTEAFF
TRBJ2-3 . TRBV11-3 TGTGCCAGCAGCTTAGCGAGGTTTTCCACAGATACGCAGTATTTT CASSLARFSTDTQYF
TRBJ1-1 . TRBV27 TGTGCCAGTACTTGGGCCGACAGAACCACTGAAGCTTTCTTT CASTWADRTTEAFF
TRBJ1-2 . TRBV30 TGTGCCTGGAGTACGGCGGGGTATGGCTACACCTTC CAWSTAGYGYTF
TRBJ2-7 TRBD1 TRBV18 TGTGCCAGCTCCCCGGGACAGGGAACCGTCTCGTCCTACGAGCAGTACTTC CASSPGQGTVSSYEQYF
TRBJ2-3 TRBD2 TRBV4-1 TGCGCCAGCAGCCAGAGAGCGGGAAGGCCAGCTGATACGCAGTATTTT CASSQRAGRPADTQYF
TRBJ2-7 TRBD1 TRBV7-9 TGTGCCAGCAGCTTTACAGGGGGAGCGGGCTACGAGCAGTACTTC CASSFTGGAGYEQYF
TRBJ1-1 TRBD1 TRBV5-6 TGTGCCAGCAGGGCAGGGGGGACCCTGTCGGCTTTCTTT CASRAGGTLSAFF
TRBJ2-3 . TRBV2 TGTGCCAGCAACGTGGGCTCGGATACGCAGTATTTT CASNVGSDTQYF
TRBJ2-7 TRBD1 TRBV5-1 TGCGCCAGCAGCCTCGTGGACAGGGGGTTCGAGCAGTACTTC CASSLVDRGFEQYF
TRBJ2-7 TRBD1 TRBV10-3 TGTGCCATCAGAGGACAGGGAGTTACCTACGAGCAGTACTTC CAIRGQGVTYEQYF
TRBJ2-7 . TRBV4-1 TGCGCCAGCAGCCAAGAAGTAGCCCACCGAGGGGAGCAGTACTTC CASSQEVAHRGEQYF
TRBJ2-1 . TRBV2 TGTGCCAGCACCCAGGGTCTCTACAATGAGCAGTTCTTC CASTQGLYNEQFF